The next 32 T cell receptor beta chains were all read from a single sample in a study of CD8+ T cells in alopecia areata. Treatment: oral pan-JAK inhibitor, 5-10 mg twice daily. Reverse transcribed after extraction, RNA yielded cDNA as the sequencing template. The method was immunoSEQ multiplex PCR; TCRdb's version includes in-frame clones alone and lacks a portion of them. The data contain roughly 100,000 clones, about 60% of them seen just once; the ten biggest clones take up around 15%. The material was CD8+ T cells sorted from blood, obtained at approximately week 60, from a patient treated with tofacitinib. These receptors were obtained from a human donor with alopecia areata.

The chain joins TRBV27 to TRBJ2-1, with D unclear. The V end lost 4 bases, the J end lost 5 bases, and 3 bases lay between the germline ends. In germline, CDR1 is MNHEY, CDR2 SMNVEV (reference sequence). The CDR3 has 11 amino acids. The CDR3 loop is CASSSNNEQFF. The CDR3 DNA reads as TGTGCCAGCAGTTCCAACAATGAGCAGTTCTTC.

The rearrangement links TRBV25-1 to TRBJ1-2, with 7 bases lining up with TRBD1. This CDR3 has 17 amino acids. Trimming cost V 4 bases and J 4 bases; bases outside gene matches: 15. Germline values: CDR1 MGHDK, CDR2 SYGVNS. This CDR3 reads CASSVGGSDRASYGYTF. CDR3 DNA: TGTGCCAGCAGTGTGGGGGGATCCGACAGGGCCTCCTATGGCTACACCTTC.

The rearrangement joins TRBV5-1 to TRBJ1-3; D is perhaps TRBD1 (5 bases). CDR1 SGHRS and CDR2 YFSETQ come from the germline V gene. V shed 0 bases and J shed 6 bases, with 10 bases lying between them. This CDR3 spans 14 amino acids. This CDR3 reads CASSLGGQENTIYF. The CDR3 DNA reads TGCGCCAGCAGCTTGGGAGGACAAGAAAACACCATATATTTT.

The rearrangement uses TRBV6-6 and TRBJ2-7; TRBD2 might be the D (7 bases). The CDR3 consists of 14 residues. V lost 5 bases, J lost 4 bases, and 15 bases lay in between. Germline lookup yields CDR1 MNHNY and CDR2 SVGAGI (reference sequence). CDR3: CASSPPGGQYEQYF. CDR3 DNA sequence: TGTGCCAGCAGTCCTCCCGGGGGGCAATACGAGCAGTACTTC.

This chain uses TRBV27 with TRBJ2-5, with no clear D. The V gene lost 8 bases and the J gene lost 5 bases, with 9 bases spanning the gap. There are 11 residues in the CDR3. The germline gives CDR1 MNHEY, CDR2 SMNVEV (reference sequence). Here the CDR3 reads CASGPLETQYF. CDR3 coding DNA: TGTGCCAGCGGTCCTCTGGAGACCCAGTACTTC.

The chain carries TRBV4-1 and TRBJ2-3; 9 bases are shared with TRBD2. Germline-derived CDR1 and CDR2 are MGHRA and YSYEKL. The CDR3 totals 16 residues. Losses at the gene ends were 2 bases for V and 2 bases for J; bases not matched to a gene: 5. CDR3 coding DNA: TGCGCCAGCAGCCAATCGACTAGCGGTTTCACAGATACGCAGTATTTT. Its protein is CASSQSTSGFTDTQYF.

This clone was observed a few times. CDR3: CASSRPGQSTDTQYF. The CDR3 DNA follows: TGTGCCAGCAGCCGACCGGGACAAAGCACAGATACGCAGTATTTT. The chain recombines TRBV13 with TRBJ2-3; D might be TRBD1 (6 bases). There are 15 residues in the CDR3. V was cut by 5 bases and J by 0 bases, with 12 bases left in between. Germline CDR1 PRHDT, CDR2 FYEKMQ (reference sequence). Filled out from reference TRBV13 and TRBJ2-3, the complete variable domain reads AAGVIQSPRHLIKEKRETATLKCYPIPRHDTVYWYQQGPGQDPQFLISFYEKMQSDKGSIPDRFSAQQFSDYHSELNMSSLELGDSALYFCASSRPGQSTDTQYFGPGTRLTVL.

V usage is TRBV30 and J usage is TRBJ2-7; D gene uncertain. From germline, CDR1 is GTSNPN and CDR2 SVGIG (reference sequence). The CDR3 runs to 13 residues. V lost 6 bases and J lost 1, with 13 bases in between. CDR3 coding DNA: TGTGCCTGCACTACATCCCTTTCCTACGAGCAGTACTTC. It codes for CACTTSLSYEQYF.

In its sample, this clone was seen a few times. The chain is built from TRBV7-9 and TRBJ1-1; 9 nucleotides agree with TRBD1. Germline CDR1 and CDR2: SEHNR and FQNEAQ (reference sequence). V was pared by 5 bases and J by 5 bases, with 6 bases of the junction left unmatched. The CDR3 has 14 residues. As DNA, the CDR3 is TGTGCCAGCAGCGCCGGGACAGGGTCTACTGAAGCTTTCTTT. This sequence encodes CASSAGTGSTEAFF.

The rearrangement uses TRBV4-2 and TRBJ2-3; unclear D gene. This CDR3 region has 18 residues. From germline, CDR1 is LGHNA and CDR2 YNFKEQ. V was cut by 1 base and J by 1 base, with 18 bases left in between. The CDR3 coding sequence is TGTGCCAGCAGCCAAGGGCCCCCCAGTAGCCAGGGCACAGATACGCAGTATTTT. It yields the protein CASSQGPPSSQGTDTQYF.

The chain couples TRBV4-1 to TRBJ2-3; TRBD1 might be the D (7 bases). The CDR3 runs to 17 residues. V lost 1 base and J 3 bases, leaving 17 bases between the germline ends. CDR1 and CDR2 (germline): MGHRA, YSYEKL. CDR3 bases: TGCGCCAGCAGCCAAGCCCTATGGAGGGGGCTGACAGATACGCAGTATTTT. Protein sequence: CASSQALWRGLTDTQYF.

This sequence joins TRBV10-2 and TRBJ1-6; a weak D match, TRBD1 (5 bases). Between the trimmed V and J ends, which lost 5 bases and 0 bases, there was a span of 11 bases. CDR3 length equals 16 residues. Per the germline V gene, CDR1 is WSHSY and CDR2 is SAAADI. CDR3 region: CASSQQESSYNSPLHF. CDR3 coding DNA: TGCGCCAGCAGTCAACAGGAAAGCTCCTATAATTCACCCCTCCACTTT.

This clone has just one count. The CDR3 reads CASSFLLAVRGRNEQYF. As DNA, the CDR3 is TGTGCCAGCAGCTTTCTACTGGCCGTCCGAGGGAGGAACGAGCAGTACTTC. The chain has TRBV7-6 and TRBJ2-7; D perhaps matches TRBD2 (6 bases). V was cut by 3 bases and J by 5 bases, with 23 bases left in between. The CDR3 sequence is 17 residues long. The germline gives CDR1 SGHVS, CDR2 FNYEAQ.

This clone was observed a handful of times. This chain joins TRBV7-2 and TRBJ1-1; 8 nucleotides agree with TRBD1. V lost 3 bases and J lost 2; bases outside the gene matches: 8. The CDR3 totals 16 residues. CDR1 and CDR2 (germline): SGHTA, FQGNSA. The DNA of the CDR3 is TGTGCCAGCAGCTTGGGGACAGGCTATATTAACACTGAAGCTTTCTTT. Translating gives CASSLGTGYINTEAFF.

The rearrangement uses TRBV7-9 and TRBJ1-1, with D perhaps TRBD1 (6 bases). V was clipped by 5 bases and J by 1 base, with 14 bases between them. Germline V CDR1 and CDR2: SEHNR, FQNEAQ (reference sequence). The length of the CDR3 is 15 residues. In nucleotides, the CDR3 is TGTGCCAGCAGCCCCAGGACAGCCCAGAACACTGAAGCTTTCTTT. It yields the protein CASSPRTAQNTEAFF.

This clone was seen only once. This chain uses TRBV10-3 with TRBJ1-4; D is unclear. The V end was cut by 6 bases, the J end by 5 bases, with 13 bases between. Germline lookup yields CDR1 ENHRY and CDR2 SYGVKD. CDR3 size: 14 residues. In DNA, the CDR3 is TGTGCCATCAGGGCCGGAGGAATGAATGAAAAACTGTTTTTT. It yields the protein CAIRAGGMNEKLFF.

The count of this clone is one. For the CDR3, the DNA is TGTGCCAGCAGCTTACCGACTGGAATCTACAATGAGCAGTTCTTC. It specifies CASSLPTGIYNEQFF. This chain connects TRBV7-6 to TRBJ2-1; no firm D call. Between the trimmed V and J ends, which lost 2 bases and 3 bases, there was a span of 11 bases. This CDR3 is built from 15 residues. Germline loops: CDR1 SGHVS, CDR2 FNYEAQ.

This clone was detected only once. The chain has TRBV2 and TRBJ2-3; 10 bases line up with TRBD2. The V gene end was trimmed by 8 bases and the J gene end by 6 bases; junction bases not matched to a gene: 8. The CDR3 spans 14 residues. CDR1 and CDR2 (germline): SNHLY, FYNNEI. The CDR3: CASFGAGGPDTQYF. Here the CDR3 DNA reads TGTGCCAGCTTCGGAGCGGGGGGGCCTGATACGCAGTATTTT.

This clone has just a few counts. The genes are TRBV2 and TRBJ1-4; no reliable D call. With 5 bases removed from V and 7 bases from J, the gap between germline ends came to 5 bases. CDR3 length equals 11 residues. From germline, CDR1 is SNHLY and CDR2 FYNNEI. CDR3 in amino acids: CASSLSEKLFF. CDR3 in DNA: TGTGCCAGCAGTCTAAGTGAAAAACTGTTTTTT. The entire variable domain, with the rest obtained from reference TRBV2 and TRBJ1-4, is as follows: EPEVTQTPSHQVTQMGQEVILRCVPISNHLYFYWYRQILGQKVEFLVSFYNNEISEKSEIFDDQFSVERPDGSNFTLKIRSTKLEDSAMYFCASSLSEKLFFGSGTQLSVL.

The CDR3 reads CASSQGGGRTEAFF. The DNA of the CDR3 is TGCGCCAGCAGCCAAGGAGGAGGACGGACTGAAGCTTTCTTT. This chain uses TRBV4-1 with TRBJ1-1, with no clear D. With 1 base removed from V and 5 bases from J, the gap between germline ends came to 11 bases. The CDR3 totals 14 residues. From germline, CDR1 is MGHRA and CDR2 YSYEKL.

This chain links TRBV15 with TRBJ1-1, with unresolved D. CDR1 and CDR2 (germline): LNHNV, YYDKDF (reference sequence). The CDR3 has 14 amino acids. The germline V and J ends were trimmed by 5 bases and 0 bases, with 10 bases remaining between them. Here the CDR3 reads CATSSRTMNTEAFF. The CDR3 DNA sequence: TGTGCCACCAGCTCAAGGACGATGAACACTGAAGCTTTCTTT.

This clone showed up just a few times. The rearrangement uses TRBV4-1 and TRBJ2-1, with 7 bases identical to TRBD1. CDR1 and CDR2 from the germline V gene are MGHRA and YSYEKL. There are 16 residues in the CDR3. V shed 3 bases and J 0 bases; nucleotides not matched to a gene: 5. CDR3 loop: CASSQGTESSYNEQFF. In DNA, the CDR3 is TGCGCCAGCAGCCAGGGGACAGAGAGCTCCTACAATGAGCAGTTCTTC.

This clone was found a few times. This rearrangement joins TRBV27 to TRBJ2-5, with 7 nucleotides matching TRBD1. This CDR3 contains 13 residues. The germline V gene has CDR1 MNHEY and CDR2 SMNVEV (reference sequence). Trimming removed 4 bases from V and 3 bases from J; junction bases left unmatched: 2. CDR3 sequence: CASSWQGEETQYF. CDR3 nucleotide sequence: TGTGCCAGCAGTTGGCAGGGGGAAGAGACCCAGTACTTC.

This clone has just a few counts. The chain has TRBV21-1 and TRBJ2-1; TRBD1 was called by the table and not checked on the DNA. TRBV21-1 represents a pseudogene. The CDR3 is 14 residues long. In DNA, the CDR3 is TGTGCCAGCAGCTCGAGGGGGACAAGAAATGAGCAGTTCTTC. Translated: CASSSRGTRNEQFF.

The V and J genes are TRBV5-1 and TRBJ2-7; unclear D gene. V was pared by 0 bases and J by 2 bases, with 9 bases between. The CDR3 runs 14 residues. Germline V gives CDR1 SGHRS, CDR2 YFSETQ. The CDR3 loop is CASSLVDNPYEQYF. The CDR3 bases are TGCGCCAGCAGCTTGGTCGACAACCCCTACGAGCAGTACTTC.

This clone was picked up a small number of times. The chain is built from TRBV30 and TRBJ1-2; TRBD1 is a possible D gene (6 bases). This CDR3 has 15 amino acids. Germline V gene sequence: CDR1 GTSNPN, CDR2 SVGIG (reference sequence). Deletions cut 4 bases from V and 3 bases from J, with 18 bases between. DNA for the CDR3: TGTGCCTGGACCACCCCAAGGGGGGGTCACTATGGCTACACCTTC. Its translation is CAWTTPRGGHYGYTF.

This clone was detected only a few times. This chain links TRBV10-2 with TRBJ1-3; no clear D gene. CDR1 WSHSY and CDR2 SAAADI come from the germline V gene. Trimming stripped 6 bases from V and 2 bases from J, with 2 bases between. The CDR3 spans 11 residues. The CDR3 protein is CASSAGNTIYF. The CDR3 DNA is TGCGCCAGCAGCGCTGGAAACACCATATATTTT.

This sequence joins TRBV5-1 and TRBJ2-7; 11 bases line up with TRBD1. Trimming cost V 0 bases and J 0 bases; bases outside gene matches: 11. Germline CDR1 is SGHRS and CDR2 is YFSETQ. This CDR3 spans 19 amino acids. Here the CDR3 DNA reads TGCGCCAGCAGCTTGGCCGGGACAGGGGGGAATTTTCTCTCCTACGAGCAGTACTTC. Protein product: CASSLAGTGGNFLSYEQYF.

The chain has TRBV30 and TRBJ1-2; D uncertain. Per the germline V gene, CDR1 is GTSNPN and CDR2 is SVGIG (reference sequence). This CDR3 contains 14 residues. V lost 0 bases and J lost 2, with 10 bases in between. The CDR3 reads CAWSVAGRNYGYTF. The CDR3 DNA reads as TGTGCCTGGAGTGTAGCCGGTCGGAACTATGGCTACACCTTC.

This chain links TRBV6-5 with TRBJ2-1; D remains unclear. V lost 2 bases to trimming and J lost 7 bases, with 6 bases between them. Germline CDR1 MNHEY, CDR2 SVGAGI. The CDR3 totals 12 residues. The CDR3 nucleotides are TGTGCCAGCAGTTACCCGTCTAATGAGCAGTTCTTC. This translates into CASSYPSNEQFF.

The gene calls are TRBV5-1 and TRBJ1-2, with D unresolved. Germline values: CDR1 SGHRS, CDR2 YFSETQ. There are 15 residues in the CDR3. The V end was cut by 0 bases, the J end by 6 bases, with 15 bases between. The CDR3 nucleotides are TGCGCCAGCAGCTTGGTTGGAGGGTTAAAGGATGGCTACACCTTC. This encodes CASSLVGGLKDGYTF.

V usage is TRBV29-1 and J usage is TRBJ2-2, with D unresolved. The germline V gene encodes CDR1 SQVTM and CDR2 ANQGSEA. The CDR3 sequence is 13 residues long. V was pared by 0 bases and J by 6 bases, with 8 bases between. CDR3 in DNA: TGCAGCGTTGAAGATCTCGGCCCCGGGGAGCTGTTTTTT. Protein sequence: CSVEDLGPGELFF.